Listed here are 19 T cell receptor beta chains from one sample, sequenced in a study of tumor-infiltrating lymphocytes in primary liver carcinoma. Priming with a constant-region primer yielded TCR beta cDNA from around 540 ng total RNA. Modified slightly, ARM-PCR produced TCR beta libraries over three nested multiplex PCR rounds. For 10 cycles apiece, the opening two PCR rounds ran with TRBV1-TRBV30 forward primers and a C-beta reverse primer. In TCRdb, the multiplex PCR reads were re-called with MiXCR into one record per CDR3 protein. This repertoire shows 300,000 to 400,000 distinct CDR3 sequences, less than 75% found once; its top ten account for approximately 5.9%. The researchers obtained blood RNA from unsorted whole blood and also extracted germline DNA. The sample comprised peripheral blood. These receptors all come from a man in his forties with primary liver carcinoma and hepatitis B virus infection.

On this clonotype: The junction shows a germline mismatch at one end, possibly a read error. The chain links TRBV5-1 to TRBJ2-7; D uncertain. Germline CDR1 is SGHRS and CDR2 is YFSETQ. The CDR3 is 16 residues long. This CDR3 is CASGLAPGTNSYEQYF. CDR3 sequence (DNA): TGCGCCAGCGGCTTGGCCCCGGGCACCAACTCCTACGAGCAGTACTTC.

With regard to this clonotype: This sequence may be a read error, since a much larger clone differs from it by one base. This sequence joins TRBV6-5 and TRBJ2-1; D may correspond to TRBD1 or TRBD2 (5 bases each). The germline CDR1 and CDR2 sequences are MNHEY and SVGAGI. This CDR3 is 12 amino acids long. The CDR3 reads CTSSYSRGVRFF. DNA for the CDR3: TGTACCAGCAGTTACTCGAGAGGGGTCCGGTTCTTC.

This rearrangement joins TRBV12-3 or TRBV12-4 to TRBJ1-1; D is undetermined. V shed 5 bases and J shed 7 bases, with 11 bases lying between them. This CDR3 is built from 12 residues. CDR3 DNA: TGTGCCAGCAGTCGGGTGATGCATGAAGCTTTCTTT. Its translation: CASSRVMHEAFF.

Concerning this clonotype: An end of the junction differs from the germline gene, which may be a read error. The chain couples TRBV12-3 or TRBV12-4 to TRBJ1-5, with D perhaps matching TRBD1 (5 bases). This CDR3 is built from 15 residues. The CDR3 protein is CASSPAGRVDQSQHF. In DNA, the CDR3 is TGTGCCAGTAGTCCCGCGGGCAGGGTGGACCAGTCCCAACATTTT.

CDR3 protein: CASSELGEQYF. The CDR3 coding sequence is TGCGCCAGCAGCGAACTAGGTGAGCAGTACTTC. This chain uses TRBV5-1 with TRBJ2-7, with D maybe TRBD2 (5 bases). Trimming shortened V by 4 bases and J by 7 bases, and 9 bases separated the two germline ends. Germline loops: CDR1 SGHRS, CDR2 YFSETQ. The CDR3 runs 11 residues.

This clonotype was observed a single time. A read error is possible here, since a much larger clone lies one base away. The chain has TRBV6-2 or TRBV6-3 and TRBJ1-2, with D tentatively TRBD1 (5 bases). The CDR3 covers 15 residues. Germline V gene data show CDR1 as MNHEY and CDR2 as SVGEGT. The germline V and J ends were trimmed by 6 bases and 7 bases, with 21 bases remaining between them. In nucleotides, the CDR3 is TGTGCCAGCAGGGAAGAAGGGGTGAATCTTTGTGGCTACACCTTC. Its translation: CASREEGVNLCGYTF.

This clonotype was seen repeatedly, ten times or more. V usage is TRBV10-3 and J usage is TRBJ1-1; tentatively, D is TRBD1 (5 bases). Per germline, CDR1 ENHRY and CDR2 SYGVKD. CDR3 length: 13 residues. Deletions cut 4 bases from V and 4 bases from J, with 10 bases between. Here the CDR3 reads CAISGGKGTEAFF. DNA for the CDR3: TGTGCCATCAGTGGGGGGAAGGGCACTGAAGCTTTCTTT.

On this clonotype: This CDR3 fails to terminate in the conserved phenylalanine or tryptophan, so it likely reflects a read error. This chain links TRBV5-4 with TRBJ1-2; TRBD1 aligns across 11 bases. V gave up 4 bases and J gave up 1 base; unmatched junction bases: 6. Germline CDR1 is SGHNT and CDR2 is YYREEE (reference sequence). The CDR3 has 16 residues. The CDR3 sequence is CASSAGQGVDNYGYTL. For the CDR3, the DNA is TGTGCCAGCAGCGCGGGACAGGGGGTCGATAACTATGGCTACACCCTC.

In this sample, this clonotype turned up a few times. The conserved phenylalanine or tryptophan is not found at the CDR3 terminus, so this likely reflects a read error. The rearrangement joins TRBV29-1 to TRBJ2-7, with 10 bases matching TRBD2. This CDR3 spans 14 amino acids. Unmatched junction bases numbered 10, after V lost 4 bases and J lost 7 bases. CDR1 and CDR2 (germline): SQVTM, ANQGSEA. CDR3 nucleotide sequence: TGCAGCGTTGCCGTGCTAGCGGGAGTTGGGGAGCAGTACTCC. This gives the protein CSVAVLAGVGEQYS.

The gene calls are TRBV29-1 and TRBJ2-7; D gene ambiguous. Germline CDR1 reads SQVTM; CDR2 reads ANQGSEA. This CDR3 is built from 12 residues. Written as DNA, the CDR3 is TGCAGGGTAAGAGACACCCGATACGAGCAGTACTTC. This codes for CRVRDTRYEQYF.

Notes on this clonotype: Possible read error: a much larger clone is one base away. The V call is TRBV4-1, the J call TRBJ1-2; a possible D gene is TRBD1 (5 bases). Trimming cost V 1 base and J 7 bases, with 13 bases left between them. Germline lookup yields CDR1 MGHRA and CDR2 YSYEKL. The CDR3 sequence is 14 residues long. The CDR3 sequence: CASSQGDGTPGYTF. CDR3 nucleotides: TGCGCCAGCAGCCAAGGAGACGGGACCCCTGGCTACACCTTC.

For the CDR3, the DNA is TGTGCCAGCAGCCGACCGGGACTAGCGGGAGGGCAGGGCTACAATGAGCAGTTCTTC. This translates into CASSRPGLAGGQGYNEQFF. This chain joins TRBV11-2 and TRBJ2-1; 16 bases line up with TRBD2. The CDR3 length is 19 residues. Germline V gives CDR1 SGHAT, CDR2 FQNNGV. Trimming took 5 bases from V and 3 from J; bases not matched to a gene: 10.

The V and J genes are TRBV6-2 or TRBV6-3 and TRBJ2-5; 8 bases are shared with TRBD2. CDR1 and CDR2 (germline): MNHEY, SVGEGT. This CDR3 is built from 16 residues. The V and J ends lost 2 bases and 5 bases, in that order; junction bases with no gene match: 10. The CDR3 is CASSYLGIAGTETQYF. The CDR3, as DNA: TGTGCCAGCAGTTACCTAGGGATAGCGGGAACGGAGACCCAGTACTTC.

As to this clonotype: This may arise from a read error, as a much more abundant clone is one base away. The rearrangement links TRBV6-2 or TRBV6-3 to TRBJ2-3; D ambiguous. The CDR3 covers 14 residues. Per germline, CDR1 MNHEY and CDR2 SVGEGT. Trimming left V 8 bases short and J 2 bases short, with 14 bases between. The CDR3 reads CASRRITNTDTQYF. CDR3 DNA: TGTGCCAGCCGACGGATAACTAACACAGATACGCAGTATTTT.

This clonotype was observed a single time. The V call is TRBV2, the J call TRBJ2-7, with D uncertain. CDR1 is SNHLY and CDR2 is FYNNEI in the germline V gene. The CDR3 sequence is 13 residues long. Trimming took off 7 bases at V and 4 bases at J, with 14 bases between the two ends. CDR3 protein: CASTLQPIYEQYF. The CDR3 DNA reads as TGTGCCAGCACCCTACAACCAATATACGAGCAGTACTTC.

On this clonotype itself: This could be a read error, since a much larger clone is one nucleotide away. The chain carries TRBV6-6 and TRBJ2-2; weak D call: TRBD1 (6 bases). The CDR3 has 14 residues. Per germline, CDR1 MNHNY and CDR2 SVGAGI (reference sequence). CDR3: CASKEEWDTGELLF. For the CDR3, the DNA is TGTGCCAGCAAAGAAGAGTGGGACACCGGGGAGCTGCTTTTT.

DNA of the CDR3: TGTGTTAGCAGTCCTCTAGCGGTCCAAGAGACCCAGTACTTC. It specifies CVSSPLAVQETQYF. The J gene is TRBJ2-5, the V gene TRBV12-3 or TRBV12-4; 7 bases map to TRBD2. CDR3 length: 14 amino acids.

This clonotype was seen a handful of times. The CDR3 region has the DNA TGCGCCAGCAGCCAAGCCCCCACGACAGGGCTGATGAACACTGAAGCTTTCTTT. Protein sequence: CASSQAPTTGLMNTEAFF. The V call is TRBV5-1, the J call TRBJ1-1; 7 nucleotides align to TRBD1. The CDR3 runs 18 residues. J lost 0 bases, V lost 4 bases, and 15 bases had no gene match. CDR1 is SGHRS, CDR2 YFSETQ, per germline.

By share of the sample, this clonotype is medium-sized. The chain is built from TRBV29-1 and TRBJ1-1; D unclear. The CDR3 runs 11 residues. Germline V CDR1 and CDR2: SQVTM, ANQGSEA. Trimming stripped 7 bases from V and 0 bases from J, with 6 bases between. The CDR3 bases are TGCAGCGGCCAAGTGAACACTGAAGCTTTCTTT. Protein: CSGQVNTEAFF.